This entry features one T cell receptor beta chain sequence. Its specificity is unknown. This entry comes from a study of tumour-infiltrating T cells in Burkitt lymphoma. Study details: Patients covered every epidemiological subtype of Burkitt lymphoma. Productive clonality predicted overall and progression-free survival.

The assay was immunoSEQ multiplex PCR, and TCRdb's table has in-frame clones only and misses some. The sample holds a few hundred clones, 80% seen once. The study, taken as a whole, reports: Several public clonotypes were shared across many Burkitt lymphoma patients.

The CDR3 consists of 15 residues. V lost 1 base and J lost 2, with 9 bases in between. In germline, CDR1 is SGHRS, CDR2 YFSETQ. This receptor was taken from a human donor with Burkitt lymphoma. The V call is TRBV5-1, the J call TRBJ2-2; D possibly corresponds to TRBD2 (6 bases). Input material: tumor tissue. CDR3 in amino acids: CASSLNSGNTGELFF. The CDR3 DNA reads TGCGCCAGCAGCTTGAATAGCGGAAACACCGGGGAGCTGTTTTTT.